Listed below are T cell receptor beta chains from one sample, sequenced in a study of blood T cell repertoires in COVID-19. Profiled with immunoSEQ multiplex PCR; TCRdb holds only in-frame clones, not every one. The sample has roughly 180,000 clones, about 75% seen once. Sequencing was done on a sample of peripheral blood. These TCRs come from a woman aged 50 to 60 with active or convalescent COVID-19. The CDR3 runs from the conserved cysteine through the conserved F or W. Each record gives: J gene, clone size, V gene, D gene, CDR3 protein, CDR3 DNA. A D gene is named only where the DNA matches it firmly. Size tells how often a clone was seen (once, few, many) or the class of an expanded clone, and some rows leave it out.

>TRBJ1-2|-|TRBV18|TRBD1
CASSPGQLQGYTF
TGTGCCAGCTCCCCGGGACAGTTGCAAGGCTACACCTTC
>TRBJ1-1|many|TRBV9|-
CASSSQVNTEAFF
TGTGCCAGCAGCTCACAGGTGAACACTGAAGCTTTCTTT
>TRBJ2-7|-|TRBV7-8|-
CASSPGLEYEQYF
TGTGCCAGCAGCCCGGGACTCGAGTACGAGCAGTACTTC
>TRBJ1-1|-|TRBV2|-
CASSERGAGEAFF
TGTGCCAGCAGTGAACGGGGGGCAGGGGAAGCTTTCTTT
>TRBJ1-5|once|TRBV4-3|-
CASSQEGLPPGNQPQHF
TGCGCCAGCAGCCAAGAGGGCCTTCCCCCGGGCAATCAGCCCCAGCATTTT
>TRBJ2-2|-|TRBV19|TRBD1
CASSYGVQGAGTGELFF
TGTGCCAGTAGTTATGGCGTCCAGGGGGCGGGCACCGGGGAGCTGTTTTTT
>TRBJ1-3|-|TRBV18|-
CASSPKPSGNTIYF
TGTGCCAGCTCACCCAAGCCCTCTGGAAACACCATATATTTT
>TRBJ1-1|many|TRBV18|-
CASSPDRYYTEAFF
TGTGCCAGCTCACCTGACAGGTACTACACTGAAGCTTTCTTT
>TRBJ2-3|few|TRBV7-8|-
CASSSLGGGPTDTQYF
TGTGCCAGCAGCTCCCTAGGGGGGGGCCCCACAGATACGCAGTATTTT
>TRBJ1-2|-|TRBV25-1|-
CASSEYLSQGSAYGYTF
TGTGCCAGCAGTGAATACCTAAGCCAGGGTTCGGCGTATGGCTACACCTTC
>TRBJ2-1|-|TRBV30|-
CAWSVSNNEQFF
TGTGCCTGGAGTGTATCTAACAATGAGCAGTTCTTC
>TRBJ2-2|-|TRBV29-1|TRBD1
CSAGTANTGELFF
TGCAGCGCCGGGACAGCGAACACCGGGGAGCTGTTTTTT
>TRBJ1-5|-|TRBV7-2|-
CASSLGQGLSNQPQHF
TGTGCCAGCAGCTTAGGGCAGGGCCTTTCTAATCAGCCCCAGCATTTT
>TRBJ2-7|-|TRBV7-9|TRBD1
CASSLPPRTGGPYEQYF
TGTGCCAGCAGCTTACCTCCCCGGACAGGGGGCCCCTACGAGCAGTACTTC
>TRBJ1-1|-|TRBV4-3|-
CASSQDSSNTEAFF
TGCGCCAGCAGCCAGGACAGTTCGAACACTGAAGCTTTCTTT
>TRBJ2-7|-|TRBV28|TRBD1
CASSLSGTALVLEQYF
TGTGCCAGCAGTTTATCCGGGACAGCCCTGGTACTAGAGCAGTACTTC
>TRBJ2-7|once|TRBV5-8|TRBD1
CASSWGQLYEQYF
TGTGCCAGCAGCTGGGGACAGCTCTACGAGCAGTACTTC
>TRBJ1-6|-|TRBV2|-
CASSETSQGRNSPLHF
TGTGCCAGCAGTGAAACCTCGCAGGGAAGGAATTCACCCCTCCACTTT
>TRBJ2-1|-|TRBV4-3|TRBD2
CASSQDRGDYNEQFF
TGCGCCAGCAGCCAAGACCGGGGGGACTACAATGAGCAGTTCTTC
>TRBJ1-1|-|TRBV29-1|-
CSVEPTPTGNTEAFF
TGCAGCGTTGAACCAACACCGACAGGGAACACTGAAGCTTTCTTT
>TRBJ2-7|-|TRBV9|TRBD2
CASSVGPAGGDEQYF
TGTGCCAGCAGCGTAGGCCCAGCGGGGGGAGATGAGCAGTACTTC
>TRBJ2-7|-|TRBV7-6|TRBD2
CASSSISGTQSYEQYF
TGTGCCAGCAGCTCGATAAGCGGGACTCAATCCTACGAGCAGTACTTC
>TRBJ2-7|-|TRBV4-1|TRBD2
CASSQEVAGGPNEQYF
TGCGCCAGCAGCCAAGAGGTAGCGGGAGGGCCCAACGAGCAGTACTTC
>TRBJ1-2|-|TRBV5-1|TRBD1
CASSQGQGYGYTF
TGCGCCAGCAGCCAGGGACAGGGCTATGGCTACACCTTC
>TRBJ1-1|-|TRBV30|-
CAWSERAGAFF
TGTGCCTGGAGTGAGCGGGCCGGGGCTTTCTTT
>TRBJ2-1|-|TRBV7-2|TRBD2
CASSSTPGLAGYNEQFF
TGTGCCAGCAGCTCCACGCCGGGACTAGCGGGTTACAATGAGCAGTTCTTC
>TRBJ1-3|once|TRBV7-2|TRBD1
CASSLTGQGRSGNTIYF
TGTGCCAGCAGCTTAACGGGACAGGGCCGTTCTGGAAACACCATATATTTT
>TRBJ2-1|-|TRBV5-1|-
CASSLPGTHYNEQFF
TGCGCCAGCAGCTTACCCGGGACACATTACAATGAGCAGTTCTTC
>TRBJ1-1|-|TRBV6-5|-
CASSYTYKLMNTEAFF
TGTGCCAGCAGTTACACCTATAAACTCATGAACACTGAAGCTTTCTTT
>TRBJ1-6|-|TRBV27|-
CASSLWGGTGDNSPLHF
TGTGCCAGCAGTTTATGGGGGGGAACCGGTGATAATTCACCCCTCCACTTT
>TRBJ1-2|-|TRBV4-1|TRBD1
CASSQGGTGYPLGYTF
TGCGCCAGCAGCCAAGGGGGGACAGGCTACCCCCTCGGCTACACCTTC
>TRBJ2-5|many|TRBV6-1|-
CASSEGHGTPKQETQYF
TGTGCCAGCAGTGAAGGACACGGGACACCGAAACAAGAGACCCAGTACTTC
>TRBJ2-7|-|TRBV7-8|-
CASSLTGNTYEQYF
TGTGCCAGCAGCCTCACAGGGAACACCTACGAGCAGTACTTC
>TRBJ2-7|once|TRBV27|TRBD2
CASGGLAGVPRHGEQYF
TGTGCCAGCGGGGGACTAGCGGGAGTACCACGGCATGGTGAGCAGTACTTC
>TRBJ2-1|-|TRBV6-6|TRBD2
CASSYGAGGFGEQFF
TGTGCCAGCAGTTACGGGGCGGGAGGTTTCGGTGAGCAGTTCTTC
>TRBJ2-7|once|TRBV4-3|-
CASSQESSDEQYF
TGCGCCAGCAGCCAAGAATCTAGCGACGAGCAGTACTTC
>TRBJ2-3|-|TRBV18|-
CASSPSGLDADTQYF
TGTGCCAGCTCGCCCAGCGGACTGGATGCAGATACGCAGTATTTT
>TRBJ1-1|once|TRBV19|-
CASSPFQSTEAFF
TGTGCCAGTAGCCCGTTCCAGTCCACTGAAGCTTTCTTT
>TRBJ1-5|once|TRBV5-1|-
CASRVGGDSNQPQHF
TGCGCCAGCAGGGTGGGGGGGGATAGCAATCAGCCCCAGCATTTT
>TRBJ2-1|-|TRBV9|-
CASSVGDYSYNEQFF
TGTGCCAGCAGCGTAGGAGACTACTCGTACAATGAGCAGTTCTTC
>TRBJ1-2|-|TRBV18|TRBD1
CASSPTGGLGYTF
TGTGCCAGCTCACCCACAGGGGGCCTCGGCTACACCTTC
>TRBJ2-7|-|TRBV6-5|TRBD2
CASSTLASGTYEQYF
TGTGCCAGCAGTACCCTGGCTAGCGGTACCTACGAGCAGTACTTC
>TRBJ2-7|-|TRBV7-3|TRBD2
CASSLLAGSSYEQYF
TGTGCCAGCAGCCTACTAGCGGGTTCCTCCTACGAGCAGTACTTC